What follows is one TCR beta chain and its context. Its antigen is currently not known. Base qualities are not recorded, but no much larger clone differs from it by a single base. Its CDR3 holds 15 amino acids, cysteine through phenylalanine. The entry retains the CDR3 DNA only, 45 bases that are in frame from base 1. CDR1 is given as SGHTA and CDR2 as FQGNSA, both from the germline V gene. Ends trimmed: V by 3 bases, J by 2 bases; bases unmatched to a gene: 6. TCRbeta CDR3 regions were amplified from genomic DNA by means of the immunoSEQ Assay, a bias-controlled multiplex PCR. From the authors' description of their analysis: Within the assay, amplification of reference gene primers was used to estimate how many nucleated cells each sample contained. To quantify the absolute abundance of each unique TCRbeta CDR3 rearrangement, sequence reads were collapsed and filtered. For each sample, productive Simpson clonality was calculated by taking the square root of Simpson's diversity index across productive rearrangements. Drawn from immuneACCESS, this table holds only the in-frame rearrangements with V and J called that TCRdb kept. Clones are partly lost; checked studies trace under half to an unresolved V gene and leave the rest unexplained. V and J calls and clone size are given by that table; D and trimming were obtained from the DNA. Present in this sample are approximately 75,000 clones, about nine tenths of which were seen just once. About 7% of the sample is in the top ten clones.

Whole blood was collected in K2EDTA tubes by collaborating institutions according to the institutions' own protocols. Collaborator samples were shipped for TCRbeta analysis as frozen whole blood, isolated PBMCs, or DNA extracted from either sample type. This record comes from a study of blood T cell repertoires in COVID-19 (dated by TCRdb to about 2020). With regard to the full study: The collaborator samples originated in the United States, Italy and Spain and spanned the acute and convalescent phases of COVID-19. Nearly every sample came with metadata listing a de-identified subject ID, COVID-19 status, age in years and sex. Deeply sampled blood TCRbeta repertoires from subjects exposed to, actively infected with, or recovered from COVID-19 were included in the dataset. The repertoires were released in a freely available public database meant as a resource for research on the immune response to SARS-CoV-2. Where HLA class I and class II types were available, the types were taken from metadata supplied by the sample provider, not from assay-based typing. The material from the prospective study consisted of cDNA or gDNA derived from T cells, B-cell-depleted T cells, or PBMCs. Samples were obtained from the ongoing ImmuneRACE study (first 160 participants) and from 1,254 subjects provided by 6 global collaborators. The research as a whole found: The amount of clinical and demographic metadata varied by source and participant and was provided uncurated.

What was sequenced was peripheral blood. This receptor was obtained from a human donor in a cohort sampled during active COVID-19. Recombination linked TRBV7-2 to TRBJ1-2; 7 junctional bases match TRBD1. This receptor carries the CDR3 CASSFSWTGNYGYTF. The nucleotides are TGTGCCAGCAGCTTCTCTTGGACAGGCAACTATGGCTACACCTTC.